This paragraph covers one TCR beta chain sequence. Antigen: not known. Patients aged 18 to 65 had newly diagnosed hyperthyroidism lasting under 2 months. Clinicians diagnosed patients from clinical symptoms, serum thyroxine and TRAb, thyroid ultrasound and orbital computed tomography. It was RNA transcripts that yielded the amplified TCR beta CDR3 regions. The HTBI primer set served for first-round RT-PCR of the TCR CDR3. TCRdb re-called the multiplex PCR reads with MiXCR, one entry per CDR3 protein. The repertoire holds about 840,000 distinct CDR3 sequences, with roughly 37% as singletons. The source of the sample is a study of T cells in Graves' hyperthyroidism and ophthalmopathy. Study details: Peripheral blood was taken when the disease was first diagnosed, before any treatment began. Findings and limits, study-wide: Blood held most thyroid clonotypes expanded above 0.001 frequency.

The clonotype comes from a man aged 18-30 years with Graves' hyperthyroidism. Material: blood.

The CDR3 here is CSAWGHMNTEAFF. CDR3 DNA: TGCAGTGCCTGGGGACATATGAACACTGAAGCTTTCTTT. The rearrangement joins TRBV20-1 to TRBJ1-1; a weak D match, TRBD1 (6 bases). The CDR3 is 13 residues long. CDR1 is DFQATT, CDR2 SNEGSKA, per germline (reference sequence). The germline V and J ends were trimmed by 6 bases and 0 bases, with 11 bases remaining between them.